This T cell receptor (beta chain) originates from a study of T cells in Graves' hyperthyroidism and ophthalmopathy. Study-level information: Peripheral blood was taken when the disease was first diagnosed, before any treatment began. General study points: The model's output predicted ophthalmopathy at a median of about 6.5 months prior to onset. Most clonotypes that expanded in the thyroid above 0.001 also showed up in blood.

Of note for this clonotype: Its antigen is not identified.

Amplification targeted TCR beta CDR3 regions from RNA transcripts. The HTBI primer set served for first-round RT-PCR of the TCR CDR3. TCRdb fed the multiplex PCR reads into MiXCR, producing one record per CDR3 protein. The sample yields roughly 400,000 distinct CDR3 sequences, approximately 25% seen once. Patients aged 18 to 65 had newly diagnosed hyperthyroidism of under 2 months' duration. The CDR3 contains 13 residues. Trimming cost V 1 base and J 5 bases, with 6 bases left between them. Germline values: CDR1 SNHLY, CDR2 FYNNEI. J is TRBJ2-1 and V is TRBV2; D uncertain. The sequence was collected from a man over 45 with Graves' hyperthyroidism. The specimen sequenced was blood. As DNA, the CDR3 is TGTGCCAGCAGTGAAGGGTGGAACAATGAGCAGTTCTTC. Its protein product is CASSEGWNNEQFF.